A single sample is the source of the 4 T cell receptor beta chains below, sequenced in a study of cytomegalovirus exposure and HLA in healthy donors. Primers: 60 Vbeta forward and 13 Jbeta reverse. Libraries were prepared by immunoSEQ multiplex PCR; TCRdb keeps only in-frame clonotypes and omits some of them. The sample consists of about 220,000 clones, around 76% of them appearing once. The material sequenced was PBMCs. The receptors originated from a man between 35 and 55 years old in good health and CMV-seropositive.

This clone came up once. The chain recombines TRBV7-8 with TRBJ1-5; D unclear. V was pared by 4 bases and J by 0 bases, with 10 bases between. Germline CDR1 SGHVS, CDR2 FQNEAQ. This CDR3 contains 15 residues. The CDR3 DNA reads as TGTGCCAGCAGCTCTCAGGCTCATAGCAATCAGCCCCAGCATTTT. Translation: CASSSQAHSNQPQHF.

The chain has TRBV28 and TRBJ2-7; 9 positions agree with TRBD2. The CDR3 runs 15 residues. V was pared by 5 bases and J by 6 bases, with 11 bases of the junction left unmatched. Germline CDR1 reads MDHEN; CDR2 reads SYDVKM. DNA of the CDR3: TGTGCCAGCAGTCGCGGAGGGCTAGCGGGACGCGAGCAGTACGTC. Translating it yields CASSRGGLAGREQYV.

The CDR3 protein is CASSRVGTDTQYF. The CDR3 nucleotides are TGTGCCAGTAGCCGAGTGGGCACAGATACGCAGTATTTT. This chain uses TRBV19 with TRBJ2-3; D remains ambiguous. Germline values: CDR1 LNHDA, CDR2 SQIVND (reference sequence). The CDR3 is 13 residues long. Trimming took off 6 bases at V and 1 base at J, with 8 bases between the two ends.

This sequence joins TRBV27 and TRBJ2-3; TRBD2 might be the D (5 bases). Germline-derived CDR1 and CDR2 are MNHEY and SMNVEV (reference sequence). Between the trimmed V and J ends, which lost 7 bases and 3 bases, there was a span of 17 bases. CDR3 length equals 15 residues. The CDR3 sequence is CASTRLGSATDTQYF. CDR3 bases: TGTGCCAGCACAAGACTTGGTAGCGCGACAGATACGCAGTATTTT.